Detailed here is one T cell receptor (beta chain). Sequenced by immunoSEQ multiplex PCR; TCRdb stores in-frame clones only, minus some. Among about 360,000 clones listed, 85% to 90% were seen once. This sample was taken from a study of blood T cell repertoires in COVID-19. Study information: The United States, Italy and Spain were the sources of the acute and convalescent COVID-19 samples. From T cells, B-cell-depleted T cells, or PBMCs came the material, which was cDNA or gDNA.

Germline CDR1 and CDR2: SGHNT and YENEEA. CDR3 size: 14 residues. After removal of 4 bases from V and 8 bases from J, the junction contained 8 bases not matched to a gene. This chain connects TRBV11-3 to TRBJ2-3, with 8 bases lining up with TRBD1. The TCR comes from a human donor in a cohort sampled during active COVID-19. Source material: peripheral blood. CDR3 bases: TGTGCCAGCAGCTCCGGACAGGGAAGCCGTACGCAGTATTTT. It encodes CASSSGQGSRTQYF. Supplemented by reference TRBV11-3 and TRBJ2-3, the full variable domain reads EAGVVQSPRYKIIEKKQPVAFWCNPISGHNTLYWYLQNLGQGPELLIRYENEEAVDDSQLPKDRFSAERLKGVDSTLKIQPAELGDSAVYLCASSSGQGSRTQYFGPGTRLTVL.